This TCR beta chain was profiled in a study of blood T cells in healthy people across ages. Broader study findings: It was not possible, with unsorted PBMCs, to conclusively compare naive and antigen-experienced cells.

As to this clonotype: Its matching antigen is unknown.

For the second PCR, which ran for about 7 to 11 cycles, a sample-barcoded 5' primer and a J-beta primer mix were used. TCRdb analysed the 5' RACE reads with MiXCR anew, one entry per CDR3 protein. The table has 780,000 or so distinct CDR3 sequences, around 25% seen once. In addition, the sample was reused for a study of T cells of mothers and their children. That source reports: RNA was extracted, and all of it went into cDNA synthesis at around 1.5 ug per 15 ul. There were over 9.5 million TCR beta CDR3 reads from each mother and several million from each child.

The source is a boy under 18 in good health. Sequencing was carried out using blood.

The CDR3 sequence: CSARELAGARETQYF. CDR3 nucleotides: TGCAGTGCTAGAGAACTAGCGGGGGCCAGGGAGACCCAGTACTTC. This chain links TRBV20-1 with TRBJ2-5; 11 nucleotides line up with TRBD2. The CDR3 consists of 15 residues. Trimming cost V 0 bases and J 5 bases; bases outside gene matches: 5. CDR1 and CDR2 (germline): DFQATT, SNEGSKA (reference sequence).